One sample yielded the 21 T cell receptor beta chains listed below, sequenced in a study of T cells in women clearing cervical HPV infection. TCRdb's copy holds only in-frame clones and misses some; the assay was immunoSEQ multiplex PCR. This table holds around 21,000 clones. Sequenced input: blood buffy coat. Receptors were obtained from a woman aged 18 to 75 with a cervical HPV16 infection that either progressed to CIN3+ or cleared (not recorded which).

Judged by frequency, this clone is medium-sized (0.01 to 0.1%). The read ends 3 residues before the CDR3 terminus; that terminus is restored from the germline J gene. This chain links TRBV29-1 with TRBJ2-1, with 15 bases identical to TRBD2. V was clipped by 3 bases and J by 0 bases; unmatched bases: 12. The CDR3 loop spans 20 amino acids. Germline V gene sequence: CDR1 SQVTM, CDR2 ANQGSEA. CDR3 loop: CSVEGLAGGRHHSSYNEQFF. The sequenced CDR3 bases are TGCAGCGTTGAGGGACTAGCGGGAGGCCGACATCATAGCTCCTACAATGAG.

For this clone: The read comes to an end 3 residues before the CDR3 does, leaving the germline J gene to fill in the end. The chain has TRBV6-4 and TRBJ2-1; 7 bases map to TRBD2. Germline lookup yields CDR1 MRHNA and CDR2 SNTAGT. This CDR3 comprises 15 residues. The J segment lost 2 bases and the V segment lost 5 bases, leaving 6 bases of the junction unmatched. The CDR3 spells CASSLSGDPYNEQFF. CDR3 DNA, as far as it was read: TGTGCCAGCAGTCTAAGCGGGGATCCCTACAATGAG.

Note on this clone: The CDR3 end lies 3 residues beyond the end of the read and is filled in from the germline J gene. The rearrangement uses TRBV19 and TRBJ1-2, with 8 positions matching TRBD1. Germline values: CDR1 LNHDA, CDR2 SQIVND (reference sequence). V dropped 6 bases and J dropped 4; count of bases not matched to a gene: 7. CDR3 length: 14 amino acids. The CDR3 loop is CASSADRALYGYTF. The CDR3 bases that were read are TGTGCCAGTAGCGCGGACAGGGCACTCTATGGC.

In the case of this clone: From the germline J gene comes the end of the CDR3, since the read stops 3 residues before it. The rearrangement uses TRBV7-2 and TRBJ2-1, with unresolved D. The V gene's germline CDR1 is SGHTA and CDR2 FQGNSA. This CDR3 is built from 14 residues. V was pared by 2 bases and J by 8 bases, with 13 bases between. This CDR3 reads CASSLSPARDEQFF. The part of the CDR3 DNA that was read is TGTGCCAGCAGCTTATCCCCGGCCCGGGATGAG.

A note on this clone: The read stops 3 residues short of the end of the CDR3; the missing end is completed from the germline J gene. This chain joins TRBV7-2 and TRBJ1-4, with D possibly being TRBD1 (5 bases). CDR1 SGHTA and CDR2 FQGNSA come from the germline V gene. The CDR3 totals 14 residues. CDR3 sequence: CASRSGPGRRELFF. Incomplete CDR3 DNA: TGTGCCAGCAGGTCAGGTCCAGGGAGGCGAGAA.

Concerning this clone itself: The observed sequence ends 3 residues before the CDR3 terminus, with the missing tail filled in from the germline J gene. This chain uses TRBV5-1 with TRBJ1-1; no clear D. The V end was cut by 2 bases, the J end by 0 bases, with 5 bases between. Germline lookup yields CDR1 SGHRS and CDR2 YFSETQ. The CDR3 has 13 residues. The CDR3 loop is CASSFGLNTEAFF. The covered CDR3 bases are TGCGCCAGCAGCTTCGGGTTGAACACTGAA.

Of note for this clone: The CDR3 extends 3 residues past the end of the read, so its final part is completed from the germline J gene. V and J are TRBV20-1 and TRBJ2-3, with 11 bases matching TRBD2. This CDR3 is built from 16 residues. Losses at the gene ends were 0 bases for V and 6 bases for J; bases not matched to a gene: 8. Looked up from germline, CDR1 is DFQATT and CDR2 is SNEGSKA (reference sequence). CDR3: CSARDLASGRKDTQYF. Incomplete CDR3 DNA: TGCAGTGCTAGAGATTTGGCTAGCGGGAGGAAGGATACG.

Concerning this clone itself: The read stops 3 residues short of the end of the CDR3; the missing end is completed from the germline J gene. The rearrangement joins TRBV20-1 to TRBJ2-7; the D call may be TRBD1 or TRBD2 (5 bases each). The CDR3 sequence is 13 residues long. Germline V lookup: CDR1 DFQATT, CDR2 SNEGSKA (reference sequence). The V end lost 7 bases, the J end lost 0 bases, and 13 bases lay between the germline ends. The CDR3 spells CSGIAGSSYEQYF. CDR3 DNA (partial): TGCAGTGGCATTGCAGGGAGCTCCTACGAG.

A note on this clone: The read ends 3 residues early relative to the CDR3; the germline J gene fills the gap. This chain uses TRBV20-1 with TRBJ2-3, with D tentatively TRBD2 (6 bases). Germline CDR1 reads DFQATT; CDR2 reads SNEGSKA (reference sequence). The CDR3 has 18 residues. Trimming left V 0 bases short and J 0 bases short, with 19 bases between. The CDR3 sequence: CSARDHKIHGTSTDTQYF. The part of the CDR3 DNA that was read is TGCAGTGCTAGAGATCACAAAATACACGGGACTAGCACAGATACG.

About this clone itself: Read sequence stops 3 residues before the CDR3 end, and the germline J gene provides the missing end. The chain combines TRBV7-9 with TRBJ2-4, with D unclear. The CDR3 length is 13 residues. Germline V gene lookup returns CDR1 SEHNR and CDR2 FQNEAQ (reference sequence). CDR3 in amino acids: CASSLQASPGQYF. Partial CDR3 DNA: TGTGCCAGCAGCCTTCAGGCTTCCCCTGGT.

A word on this clone: The read falls 3 residues short of the CDR3 end, and the missing part is taken from the germline J gene. This sequence joins TRBV19 and TRBJ2-5; D possibly corresponds to TRBD2 (6 bases). This CDR3 spans 14 amino acids. Germline assignment: CDR1 LNHDA and CDR2 SQIVND (reference sequence). Trimming removed 3 bases from V and 3 bases from J, with 11 bases in between. CDR3 DNA, as far as it was read: TGTGCCAGTAGTATTGGAGGGGCCAAAGAGACC. Encoded protein: CASSIGGAKET. From start to end, the CDR3 is CASSIGGAKETQYF.

A remark on this clone: The CDR3 end is not reached by the read, which stops 3 residues before it; the germline J gene fills it in. This sequence joins TRBV20-1 and TRBJ2-5; 8 bases fit TRBD1. Germline trimming cut 3 bases from V and 7 bases from J; bases unmatched to any gene: 10. The CDR3 covers 14 residues. Germline-derived CDR1 and CDR2 are DFQATT and SNEGSKA (reference sequence). This CDR3 is CSASDRQGAATQYF. CDR3 DNA, as far as it was read: TGCAGTGCTAGTGACCGCCAGGGGGCAGCGACC.

Of note for this clone: The observed sequence ends 3 residues before the CDR3 terminus, with the missing tail filled in from the germline J gene. The V gene is TRBV4-1, the J gene TRBJ2-7; D possibly matches TRBD1 or TRBD2 (5 bases each). Germline V lookup: CDR1 MGHRA, CDR2 YSYEKL. Trimming shortened V by 1 base and J by 3 bases, and 16 bases separated the two germline ends. This CDR3 has 16 amino acids. The chain's CDR3 is CASSQGGGRANYEQYF. Incomplete CDR3 DNA: TGCGCCAGCAGCCAAGGAGGAGGCAGGGCGAACTACGAG.

About this clone: The CDR3 end lies 3 residues beyond the end of the read and is filled in from the germline J gene. The J gene is TRBJ2-5, the V gene TRBV11-2, with TRBD2 as a possible D gene (6 bases). Trimming stripped 3 bases from V and 6 bases from J, with 17 bases between. CDR3 size: 15 residues. Per germline, CDR1 SGHAT and CDR2 FQNNGV. The CDR3 here is CASSFDQSGGKTQYF. CDR3 DNA (partial): TGTGCCAGCAGCTTCGATCAGTCGGGCGGGAAGACC.

Concerning this clone itself: With the read ending 3 residues before the CDR3 end, the germline J gene is used to fill in that end. V usage is TRBV25-1 and J usage is TRBJ2-5, with 7 nucleotides matching TRBD2. Trimming at V came to 5 bases and at J to 5 bases, leaving 8 bases not matched to a gene. Germline V gene sequence: CDR1 MGHDK, CDR2 SYGVNS. This CDR3 spans 14 amino acids. This chain's CDR3 is CASSPRRAGETQYF. Incomplete CDR3 DNA: TGTGCCAGCAGTCCCCGGAGAGCGGGGGAGACC.

A remark on this clone: The CDR3 end falls 3 residues outside the read, so it is completed with the germline J gene. The chain has TRBV18 and TRBJ1-2; 7 bases map to TRBD1. The V gene's germline CDR1 is KGHSH and CDR2 LQKENI. The length of the CDR3 is 15 residues. CDR3 bases read: TGTGCCAGCTCACCCTCAGGGGGTGAGACAGATACC. This codes for CASSPSGGETDT. The complete CDR3 protein is CASSPSGGETDTYTF.

As to this clone: The read halts 3 residues ahead of the CDR3 end, with the missing end drawn from the germline J gene. V usage is TRBV9 and J usage is TRBJ2-7, with 10 bases fitting TRBD1. V lost 0 bases and J lost 6; bases outside the gene matches: 3. The CDR3 has 14 amino acids. In germline, CDR1 is SGDLS, CDR2 YYNGEE. The sequenced CDR3 bases are TGTGCCAGCAGCGTAGGGGGGACAGGGGTCGAG. Protein sequence: CASSVGGTGVE. The whole CDR3 is CASSVGGTGVEQYF.

Remarks on this clone: The read finishes 3 residues shy of the CDR3 end, and the germline J gene is used to complete it. The chain is built from TRBV19 and TRBJ2-4; TRBD2 matches 7 bases. V was pared by 7 bases and J by 5 bases, with 8 bases of the junction left unmatched. CDR1 is LNHDA and CDR2 is SQIVND in the germline V gene (reference sequence). The CDR3 covers 14 residues. CDR3 loop: CASKMAGVENIQYF. CDR3 DNA, as far as it was read: TGTGCCAGTAAGATGGCGGGAGTAGAAAACATT. Full variable domain (outside the CDR3, taken from reference TRBV19 and TRBJ2-4): DGGITQSPKYLFRKEGQNVTLSCEQNLNHDAMYWYRQDPGQGLRLIYYSQIVNDFQKGDIAEGYSVSREKKESFPLTVTSAQKNPTAFYLCASKMAGVENIQYFGAGTRLSVL.

A remark on this clone: Sequencing ends 3 residues short of the CDR3 end; the germline J gene provides the rest. The genes are TRBV5-1 and TRBJ2-3; 13 bases line up with TRBD2. The CDR3 is 16 amino acids. From germline, CDR1 is SGHRS and CDR2 YFSETQ. V dropped 0 bases and J dropped 8; count of bases not matched to a gene: 6. CDR3 loop: CASSLEGLAGPGTQYF. Incomplete CDR3 DNA: TGCGCCAGCAGCTTGGAGGGACTAGCGGGACCGGGTACG.

For this clone: The CDR3 extends 3 residues past the end of the read, so its final part is completed from the germline J gene. V and J are TRBV6-2 or TRBV6-3 and TRBJ2-3, with D unresolved. The CDR3 spans 14 residues. Germline lookup yields CDR1 MNHEY and CDR2 SVGEGT. V lost 0 bases, J lost 4 bases, and 8 bases lay in between. The part of the CDR3 DNA that was read is TGTGCCAGCAGTTACTCTTTTCCTGCAGATACG. Its protein is CASSYSFPADT. The full CDR3 reads CASSYSFPADTQYF.

Regarding this clone: From the germline J gene comes the end of the CDR3, since the read stops 3 residues before it. The chain is built from TRBV6-1 and TRBJ2-7; tentative D call: TRBD1 (6 bases). CDR1 and CDR2 (germline): MNHNS, SASEGT. Trimming removed 4 bases at V and 2 bases at J, with 12 bases between. CDR3 length: 14 amino acids. The CDR3 sequence: CASSGAGATYEQYF. The DNA read from the CDR3 is TGTGCCAGCAGTGGAGCAGGGGCAACCTACGAG.